The clone carrying this T cell receptor beta chain was counted only a few times. As yet, its antigen is unknown. The source of the sample is a study of cytomegalovirus exposure and HLA in healthy donors. Study results and limitations: Sequencing depth across donors, presence/absence analyses assumed, was roughly uniform. There was a cluster of highly shared sequence variants that was likely a sequencing artifact. Altogether, about 160 TCR beta chains were recorded as cytomegalovirus-associated. Despite most TCR sequences being rare, some public TCRs occurred in many donors.

PCR used 60 Vbeta primers and 13 Jbeta primers. The assay was immunoSEQ multiplex PCR, and TCRdb's table has in-frame clones only and misses some. Seen here are roughly 100,000 clones, 78% observed once, and the top ten hold roughly 1.3%. V shed 3 bases and J shed 8 bases, with 17 bases lying between them. The CDR3 runs 14 residues. Germline V gives CDR1 SGHRS, CDR2 YFSETQ. The chain is built from TRBV5-1 and TRBJ1-1, with D unresolved. The sequencing input was PBMCs. This TCR came from a man in his thirties or forties in good health and CMV-seronegative. As DNA, the CDR3 is TGCGCCAGCAGCTATCAAATTTCAGGAACCGAAGCTTTCTTT. It codes for CASSYQISGTEAFF.